This TCR beta chain is from a study of T cells in Graves' hyperthyroidism and ophthalmopathy. The study's findings and limits: Stable hyperthyroidism was told apart from ophthalmopathy by a model built on 13 V-J features. Most expanded thyroid clonotypes above 0.001 also appeared in blood. Ophthalmopathy onset followed model prediction by a median about six months.

As regards this clonotype: Its antigen is unidentified.

Lactation, pregnancy, other autoimmune disease or uncontrolled infection led to exclusion of patients. RNA transcripts yielded amplified TCR beta CDR3 regions. HTBI primers were the set used in a first-round RT-PCR of the TCR CDR3. From the multiplex PCR reads, TCRdb called clonotypes with MiXCR, one entry per CDR3 protein. In the table there are under 250,000 distinct CDR3 sequences, 17% of which are singletons. The germline gives CDR1 DFQATT, CDR2 SNEGSKA (reference sequence). This CDR3 has 14 residues. Unmatched junction bases numbered 5, after V lost 6 bases and J lost 4 bases. This chain connects TRBV20-1 to TRBJ2-2, with 10 positions matching TRBD2. The sequenced sample consisted of blood. This clonotype originated in a middle-aged man with Graves' hyperthyroidism. The CDR3, as DNA: TGCAGTGCACGGACTAGCGGAGCCACCGGGGAGCTGTTTTTT. This sequence encodes CSARTSGATGELFF.